What follows describes a single T cell receptor (beta chain). Antigen: not known. This CDR3 has 14 residues. Trimming cost V 8 bases and J 5 bases; bases outside gene matches: 7. Germline V gene sequence: CDR1 MDHEN, CDR2 SYDVKM. These data come from a study of graft-versus-host responses after intestinal transplantation. Overall study context: Every recipient underwent anti-thymocyte globulin induction, then tacrolimus and steroids for roughly three years. General study points: Recipient bone marrow held GvH clones, some seen earlier in ileum or blood. With peak circulating GvH clone levels came an association with early post-transplant HvG declines. Clonal ratios of graft-versus-host to host-versus-graft in allografts were high for patients exhibiting graft-donor T cell macrochimerism.

The data were produced by immunoSEQ multiplex PCR, yet TCRdb's version contains in-frame clones alone and is incomplete. Counted here are about 98,000 clones, about 82% occurring once; the ten biggest clones make up about 1.5%. The clonotype originates from a human patient who received an intestinal transplant, so some T cells may come from the graft donor. This sequence joins TRBV28 and TRBJ2-1; 9 nucleotides agree with TRBD2. The sample was PBMCs, taken 255 days after intestinal transplant. The CDR3 bases are TGTGCCAGCTGTCAGCGGGAGGTCAACAATGAGCAGTTCTTC. It specifies CASCQREVNNEQFF.